The 18 T cell receptor beta chains given below trace back to one sample, sequenced in a study of blood T cells in healthy people across ages. Through a sample-barcoded 5' primer and a J-beta primer mix, a second PCR was run for roughly 6 to 11 cycles. From the 5' RACE reads, TCRdb called clonotypes with MiXCR, one entry per CDR3 protein. This sample yields around 700,000 distinct CDR3 sequences, of which approximately 25% are seen a single time; more than 7.5% belongs to the top ten. These data are also associated with another study on T cells of mothers and their children.

Sequenced material: blood. The source is a boy between 10 and 17 years old in good health.

This clonotype was observed at least ten times. This chain links TRBV20-1 with TRBJ2-5; possibly TRBD1 for D (5 bases). Trimming removed 3 bases from V and 4 bases from J, with 12 bases in between. The CDR3 spans 13 residues. Germline CDR1 is DFQATT and CDR2 is SNEGSKA (reference sequence). CDR3 coding DNA: TGCAGTGCTAGCGCAGGGCTGGGAGAGACCCAGTACTTC. Translating it yields CSASAGLGETQYF.

The chain joins TRBV29-1 to TRBJ2-1, with 13 nucleotides matching TRBD2. This CDR3 is built from 18 residues. Germline CDR1 SQVTM, CDR2 ANQGSEA. The ends lost 6 bases at V and 5 bases at J; junction bases unmatched: 16. The CDR3 protein is CSVDPGTSGMLLNNEQFF. CDR3 coding DNA: TGCAGCGTAGATCCCGGGACTAGCGGGATGCTTCTAAACAATGAGCAGTTCTTC.

The V and J genes are TRBV5-1 and TRBJ2-7, with 8 bases aligning to TRBD1. CDR3 length: 13 amino acids. CDR1 and CDR2 from the germline V gene are SGHRS and YFSETQ. Unmatched junction bases numbered 5, after V lost 6 bases and J lost 3 bases. Here the CDR3 DNA reads TGCGCCAGCAACGACAGGGGTGGCTACGAGCAGTACTTC. Translating gives CASNDRGGYEQYF.

V usage is TRBV6-5 and J usage is TRBJ2-5, with D maybe TRBD2 (6 bases). The germline V gene encodes CDR1 MNHEY and CDR2 SVGAGI. Trimming shortened V by 10 bases and J by 5 bases, and 17 bases separated the two germline ends. This CDR3 comprises 13 residues. The CDR3 region is CATGRGVGETQYF. The CDR3, as DNA: TGTGCCACCGGGAGAGGGGTGGGGGAGACCCAGTACTTC.

This clonotype was seen only a few times. The V gene is TRBV7-2, the J gene TRBJ1-1; possible D gene TRBD1, 5 bases. Germline V gene data show CDR1 as SGHTA and CDR2 as FQGNSA. The CDR3 spans 15 residues. V was clipped by 0 bases and J by 5 bases, with 13 bases between them. The CDR3 sequence is CASSLAEAGTTEAFF. CDR3 nucleotides: TGTGCCAGCAGCTTAGCGGAGGCAGGGACGACTGAAGCTTTCTTT.

The rearrangement uses TRBV5-5 and TRBJ2-5; the D call may be TRBD1 or TRBD2 (5 bases each). The V gene's germline CDR1 is SGHKS and CDR2 YYEKEE (reference sequence). The germline V and J ends were trimmed by 5 bases and 5 bases, with 19 bases remaining between them. The CDR3 length is 15 residues. For the CDR3, the DNA is TGTGCCAGCAGGCGAGGGGACCAGGAACTTGAGACCCAGTACTTC. It encodes CASRRGDQELETQYF.

This clonotype was observed a few times. The CDR3 loop is CASSPIAGASPDTQYF. CDR3 DNA sequence: TGTGCCAGCAGCCCCATAGCGGGGGCCAGCCCGGATACGCAGTATTTT. V and J are TRBV11-2 and TRBJ2-3; 9 bases agree with TRBD2. V was pared by 5 bases and J by 6 bases, with 12 bases of the junction left unmatched. The germline V gene has CDR1 SGHAT and CDR2 FQNNGV. The CDR3 has 16 amino acids.

The V call is TRBV29-1, the J call TRBJ2-5, with D unresolved. The CDR3 is 16 amino acids. The germline CDR1 and CDR2 sequences are SQVTM and ANQGSEA. V lost 2 bases and J lost 2, with 18 bases in between. In nucleotides, the CDR3 is TGCAGCGTTGAAAGAAGAGGACGCTACCAACAAGAGACCCAGTACTTC. This encodes CSVERRGRYQQETQYF.

This clonotype was found a few times. J is TRBJ2-4 and V is TRBV12-5; a weak D match, TRBD2 (6 bases). CDR1 and CDR2 from the germline V gene are LGHNT and FRNRAP. This CDR3 region has 14 residues. The V and J ends lost 2 bases and 8 bases respectively, with 13 bases between them. The CDR3 DNA sequence: TGTGCTAGTGGTTTGATGTCGGAGGGAGACATTCAGTACTTC. It specifies CASGLMSEGDIQYF.

This clonotype was counted only a few times. J is TRBJ1-1 and V is TRBV4-1; D unresolved. The CDR3 consists of 12 residues. V dropped 3 bases and J dropped 11 bases, with 13 bases sitting between them. Germline-derived CDR1 and CDR2 are MGHRA and YSYEKL. The CDR3 loop is CASSQDGERAFF. The CDR3 DNA reads as TGCGCCAGCAGCCAGGACGGGGAAAGGGCTTTCTTT.

This clonotype was seen more than once but under ten times. The chain uses TRBV29-1 and TRBJ2-1, with 10 bases aligning to TRBD2. Germline values: CDR1 SQVTM, CDR2 ANQGSEA. The ends lost 3 bases at V and 7 bases at J; junction bases unmatched: 12. CDR3 length: 16 amino acids. The CDR3 sequence is CSVEFPSSGSFNEQFF. The CDR3 nucleotides read TGCAGCGTTGAGTTCCCGTCTAGCGGGAGTTTTAATGAGCAGTTCTTC.

The chain uses TRBV20-1 and TRBJ2-5, with D perhaps assigned TRBD1 or TRBD2 (6 bases each). Germline V gene data show CDR1 as DFQATT and CDR2 as SNEGSKA (reference sequence). Trimming took 6 bases from V and 2 from J, leaving 19 bases between them. The CDR3 extends over 15 amino acids. The CDR3 bases are TGCAGTGCGAGGAGTGGGGGGCAGAAACAAGAGACCCAGTACTTC. Protein: CSARSGGQKQETQYF.

This chain joins TRBV7-9 and TRBJ2-1; TRBD1 aligns across 7 bases. CDR1 SEHNR and CDR2 FQNEAQ come from the germline V gene (reference sequence). With V trimmed by 1 base and J by 2 bases, 5 bases remained unmatched. The CDR3 loop spans 16 amino acids. CDR3 amino acids: CASSLVLGGPYNEQFF. The CDR3 region has the DNA TGTGCCAGCAGCTTAGTCCTAGGGGGCCCCTACAATGAGCAGTTCTTC.

The chain links TRBV2 to TRBJ2-2, with no clear D. Germline CDR1 SNHLY, CDR2 FYNNEI. V was cut by 3 bases and J by 7 bases, with 12 bases left in between. This CDR3 comprises 14 residues. This chain's CDR3 is CASSEAQSFGELFF. The CDR3 DNA reads as TGTGCCAGCAGTGAGGCTCAAAGTTTCGGGGAGCTGTTTTTT.

There are a few counts of this clonotype. This chain connects TRBV12-3 or TRBV12-4 to TRBJ2-5; tentatively, D is TRBD1 or TRBD2 (5 bases each). The end of the DNA is better explained by TRBJ2-7, so the J call may be wrong. CDR3 size: 14 residues. In DNA, the CDR3 is TGTGCCAGCAGTTATGCAGGGAGAGGGTACGAGCAGTACTTC. This sequence encodes CASSYAGRGYEQYF.

The chain carries TRBV20-1 and TRBJ2-5; 7 nucleotides match TRBD2. The better agreement between TRBJ2-1 and the DNA end casts doubt on the J call. CDR3 length: 14 residues. Germline V gene lookup returns CDR1 DFQATT and CDR2 SNEGSKA (reference sequence). The CDR3 DNA follows: TGCAGTGCAGCACGGGGGGACTTACACAATGAGCAGTTCTTC. Translation gives CSAARGDLHNEQFF.

A word on this clonotype: An end of the junction differs from the germline gene, which may be a read error. The V gene is TRBV3-1, the J gene TRBJ1-2, with TRBD1 as a possible D gene (6 bases). This CDR3 comprises 16 residues. Per germline, CDR1 LGHDT and CDR2 YNNKEL (reference sequence). CDR3 loop: CASGQDRRGTSYGYTF. The CDR3 bases are TGTGCCAGCGGCCAAGATCGGAGAGGGACAAGCTATGGCTACACCTTC. Supplemented by reference TRBV3-1 and TRBJ1-2, the full variable domain reads DTAVSQTPKYLVTQMGNDKSIKCEQNLGHDTMYWYKQDSKKFLKIMFSYNNKELIINETVPNRFSPKSPDKAHLNLHINSLELGDSAVYFCASGQDRRGTSYGYTFGSGTRLTVV.

The gene calls are TRBV19 and TRBJ1-2; 7 bases are a match to TRBD1. With 3 bases clipped from V and 2 bases from J, the junction kept 3 bases outside the gene matches. This CDR3 has 14 amino acids. Germline-derived CDR1 and CDR2 are LNHDA and SQIVND (reference sequence). CDR3 sequence (DNA): TGTGCCAGTAGTATGCAGGACAGGAACTATGGCTACACCTTC. Protein product: CASSMQDRNYGYTF.